Following are 23 T cell receptor beta chains from one sample sequenced in a study of CD8 T cells in Susac syndrome. cDNA came from about 0.51 to 1 ug RNA primed by random hexamers. From the immunoSEQ multiplex PCR reads, TCRdb called clonotypes with MiXCR, one entry per CDR3 protein. Of about 300,000 distinct CDR3 sequences listed, 75% to 90% are singletons. The sequenced sample consisted of CD8+ T cells from PBMCs. The receptors were gathered from a human donor with multiple sclerosis.

V and J are TRBV6-1 and TRBJ2-7; unclear D gene. V gave up 1 base and J gave up 4 bases, with 8 bases separating them. The CDR3 is made up of 13 amino acids. The germline V gene encodes CDR1 MNHNS and CDR2 SASEGT. The DNA for the CDR3 is TGTGCCAGCAGTGAAGGTTGGGCTTACGAGCAGTACTTC. Translated, it gives CASSEGWAYEQYF.

This clonotype was counted once. V and J are TRBV6-2 or TRBV6-3 and TRBJ2-1, with TRBD2 identical over 8 bases. Per germline, CDR1 MNHEY and CDR2 SVGEGT. CDR3 size: 15 residues. Germline trimming cut 2 bases from V and 4 bases from J; bases unmatched to any gene: 4. The CDR3 coding sequence is TGTGCCAGCAGTTACATAGCGGGATATTACAATGAGCAGTTCTTC. Its protein product is CASSYIAGYYNEQFF.

The count of this clonotype is one. The chain joins TRBV7-9 to TRBJ2-3, with 7 bases identical to TRBD2. The CDR3 extends over 17 amino acids. Germline CDR1 is SEHNR and CDR2 is FQNEAQ (reference sequence). After removal of 5 bases from V and 4 bases from J, the junction contained 15 bases not matched to a gene. The CDR3 DNA sequence: TGTGCCAGCAGCCCCTCCTTGGGTGCGGGAGCGGCAGATACGCAGTATTTT. Translated: CASSPSLGAGAADTQYF.

The chain links TRBV4-3 to TRBJ1-1; 8 bases are shared with TRBD1. This CDR3 has 16 amino acids. After removal of 1 base from V and 2 bases from J, the junction contained 6 bases not matched to a gene. From germline, CDR1 is LGHNA and CDR2 YSLEER. The CDR3 spells CASSQAAGGVNTEAFF. The CDR3 coding sequence is TGCGCCAGCAGCCAAGCGGCAGGGGGCGTTAACACTGAAGCTTTCTTT.

Remarks on this clonotype: One junction end does not reproduce the germline sequence, and a read error may be involved. The chain combines TRBV23-1 with TRBJ2-2; possibly TRBD2 for D (5 bases). TRBV23-1 is designated an ORF whose function remains uncertain. CDR3 length equals 14 residues. DNA for the CDR3: TGCGCCAGCAGCCCCCCCCGCGAACACCGGGGAGCTGTTTTT. It translates to CASSPPREHRGAVF.

The chain uses TRBV7-8 and TRBJ1-4, with 7 bases matching TRBD1. Germline-derived CDR1 and CDR2 are SGHVS and FQNEAQ. Trimming removed 4 bases from V and 3 bases from J; junction bases left unmatched: 8. The CDR3 is made up of 16 amino acids. CDR3 coding DNA: TGTGCCAGCAGCTCCCCCCCGGGACAGCCTAATGAAAAACTGTTTTTT. Translation: CASSSPPGQPNEKLFF.

J is TRBJ2-1 and V is TRBV6-4; 8 nucleotides match TRBD1. The CDR3 is 15 amino acids. Germline V lookup: CDR1 MRHNA, CDR2 SNTAGT. J lost 6 bases, V lost 2 bases, and 6 bases had no gene match. The chain's CDR3 is CASSDLDRGGNEQFF. The CDR3 nucleotides are TGTGCCAGCAGTGACCTTGACAGGGGTGGCAATGAGCAGTTCTTC.

The chain links TRBV15 to TRBJ1-3; D gene unclear. V dropped 0 bases and J dropped 0 bases, with 9 bases sitting between them. Germline CDR1 LNHNV, CDR2 YYDKDF (reference sequence). The CDR3 is 16 residues long. The CDR3 DNA reads as TGTGCCACCAGCAGAGATTCCCGGGGCTCTGGAAACACCATATATTTT. Translated: CATSRDSRGSGNTIYF.

The rearrangement joins TRBV12-3 or TRBV12-4 to TRBJ2-3, with 10 positions matching TRBD1. The CDR3 extends over 16 amino acids. J was trimmed by 4 bases and V by 6 bases; bases with no gene match: 10. CDR3 in amino acids: CASSPETGGDADTQYF. The DNA of the CDR3 is TGTGCCAGCAGCCCAGAGACAGGGGGCGACGCAGATACGCAGTATTTT.

The J gene is TRBJ2-7, the V gene TRBV29-1, with a possible D match to TRBD2 (7 bases). The CDR3 consists of 13 residues. Trimming shortened V by 7 bases and J by 2 bases, and 15 bases separated the two germline ends. Germline CDR1 reads SQVTM; CDR2 reads ANQGSEA. CDR3 in DNA: TGCAGCGCCCAGGAGGGGGGGACCTACGAGCAGTACTTC. Translating gives CSAQEGGTYEQYF.

This rearrangement joins TRBV20-1 to TRBJ2-7; D may be TRBD2 (5 bases). Deletions cut 6 bases from V and 6 bases from J, with 15 bases between. Germline CDR1 is DFQATT and CDR2 is SNEGSKA (reference sequence). The CDR3 is 12 amino acids. CDR3 DNA: TGCAGTGCCAAGGCCCGGGATCTCGAGCAGTACTTC. It is translated as CSAKARDLEQYF.

In its sample, this clonotype was seen a few times. The rearrangement uses TRBV4-1 and TRBJ2-3; D tentatively reads TRBD1 or TRBD2 (5 bases each). Germline CDR1 MGHRA, CDR2 YSYEKL. Trimming took off 4 bases at V and 1 base at J, with 6 bases between the two ends. There are 13 residues in the CDR3. CDR3: CASSRGGTDTQYF. The CDR3 region has the DNA TGCGCCAGCAGCCGAGGGGGCACAGATACGCAGTATTTT.

The chain employs TRBV20-1 and TRBJ2-7; the match to TRBD1 covers 9 bases. Germline trimming cut 3 bases from V and 4 bases from J; bases unmatched to any gene: 4. This CDR3 is built from 13 residues. The germline CDR1 and CDR2 sequences are DFQATT and SNEGSKA (reference sequence). CDR3 DNA sequence: TGCAGTGCTAGTAACAGGGGGCATTACGAGCAGTACTTC. As protein: CSASNRGHYEQYF.

The gene calls are TRBV5-1 and TRBJ2-7, with D unclear. Germline V lookup: CDR1 SGHRS, CDR2 YFSETQ. There are 16 residues in the CDR3. V lost 2 bases to trimming and J lost 2 bases, with 17 bases between them. The CDR3: CASSFKRVEFTYEQYF. In DNA, the CDR3 is TGCGCCAGCAGCTTTAAACGGGTAGAGTTTACCTACGAGCAGTACTTC.

The chain carries TRBV11-2 and TRBJ2-2, with D unresolved. CDR3 length: 17 amino acids. Germline V gene data show CDR1 as SGHAT and CDR2 as FQNNGV. The V end was cut by 5 bases, the J end by 4 bases, with 20 bases between. The CDR3: CASSDVGPPRRTGELFF. CDR3 coding DNA: TGTGCCAGCAGCGATGTTGGACCCCCAAGACGCACCGGGGAGCTGTTTTTT. Looking up the rest from reference TRBV11-2 and TRBJ2-2 gives the full variable domain: EAGVAQSPRYKIIEKRQSVAFWCNPISGHATLYWYQQILGQGPKLLIQFQNNGVVDDSQLPKDRFSAERLKGVDSTLKIQPAKLEDSAVYLCASSDVGPPRRTGELFFGEGSRLTVL.

The chain has TRBV19 and TRBJ2-1, with 8 positions matching TRBD2. CDR3 length: 14 residues. The V gene end was trimmed by 5 bases and the J gene end by 4 bases; junction bases not matched to a gene: 4. The germline gives CDR1 LNHDA, CDR2 SQIVND (reference sequence). CDR3 protein: CASSPGGPYNEQFF. CDR3 nucleotides: TGTGCCAGTAGTCCGGGGGGGCCGTACAATGAGCAGTTCTTC.

Here the CDR3 reads CAWSAGLAGEIARQFF. The CDR3 nucleotides are TGTGCCTGGAGTGCGGGACTAGCGGGAGAGATTGCCAGGCAGTTCTTC. The genes are TRBV30 and TRBJ2-1; 14 nucleotides line up with TRBD2. J was trimmed by 12 bases and V by 1 base; bases with no gene match: 11. CDR1 is GTSNPN and CDR2 is SVGIG in the germline V gene (reference sequence). The CDR3 consists of 16 residues.

The chain employs TRBV20-1 and TRBJ2-2, with D possibly being TRBD2 (6 bases). The germline gives CDR1 DFQATT, CDR2 SNEGSKA (reference sequence). This CDR3 spans 16 amino acids. Trimming left V 0 bases short and J 6 bases short, with 17 bases between. The CDR3 bases are TGCAGTGCTAGAGATGGAGGAGGGGTCGGCGCCGGGGAGCTGTTTTTT. It specifies CSARDGGGVGAGELFF.

The chain combines TRBV3-1 with TRBJ2-5; D is possibly TRBD2 (6 bases). V shed 2 bases and J shed 4 bases, with 11 bases lying between them. Germline V gene sequence: CDR1 LGHDT, CDR2 YNNKEL (reference sequence). The CDR3 totals 14 residues. CDR3 protein: CASSQLEGPETQYF. CDR3 bases: TGTGCCAGCAGCCAACTGGAGGGTCCAGAGACCCAGTACTTC.

This clonotype was counted a few times. V is TRBV6-6 and J is TRBJ1-1; D gene unclear. Germline V CDR1 and CDR2: MNHNY, SVGAGI (reference sequence). The ends were cut back, 3 bases at V and 3 bases at J, with 2 bases in the middle. The CDR3 covers 11 residues. The CDR3 DNA follows: TGTGCCAGCAGTTATTACACTGAAGCTTTCTTT. The encoded protein is CASSYYTEAFF.

This chain uses TRBV28 with TRBJ2-1, with D perhaps matching TRBD2 (6 bases). The CDR3 is 17 residues long. V lost 5 bases and J 0 bases, leaving 17 bases between the germline ends. Germline V gives CDR1 MDHEN, CDR2 SYDVKM. CDR3 region: CASSSLVEGLSYNEQFF. DNA for the CDR3: TGTGCCAGCAGTAGTTTAGTGGAGGGTCTCTCCTACAATGAGCAGTTCTTC.

In its sample, this clonotype was seen once. The chain joins TRBV20-1 to TRBJ2-2; D remains unclear. CDR1 and CDR2 from the germline V gene are DFQATT and SNEGSKA (reference sequence). The V end lost 4 bases, the J end lost 4 bases, and 7 bases lay between the germline ends. This CDR3 spans 12 amino acids. The CDR3 sequence is CSAIRSTGELFF. CDR3 nucleotides: TGCAGTGCTATCAGGAGCACCGGGGAGCTGTTTTTT.

CDR3 region: CASSLEDREEQFF. CDR3 bases: TGTGCCAGCAGCTTAGAAGACAGGGAGGAGCAGTTCTTC. The rearrangement joins TRBV7-9 to TRBJ2-1, with 7 bases matching TRBD1. Unmatched junction bases numbered 4, after V lost 1 base and J lost 10 bases. Germline V gene sequence: CDR1 SEHNR, CDR2 FQNEAQ (reference sequence). This CDR3 is built from 13 residues.